This T cell receptor beta chain was found in a study of T cell responses to AZD1222 COVID-19 vaccine. Study conclusions and caveats: Donors in the cohort were predominantly white British and more often female, and clonal diversity was possibly underestimated. Just a handful of AZD1222 recipients tested seropositive at baseline. Variant regions that are unmutated are reportedly the target of nearly half of spike-specific TCRs. Recipients of two AZD1222 doses showed rising Spike-specific TCR breadth and depth.

Produced via immunoSEQ multiplex PCR; TCRdb's table is partial and in-frame only. Of some 30,000 clones detected, approximately 90% appear once; the ten largest clones hold around 45%. In the case of this clone: The antigen is not known.

From germline, CDR1 is ENHRY and CDR2 SYGVKD. This CDR3 contains 16 residues. Trimming stripped 0 bases from V and 10 bases from J, with 16 bases between. This sequence joins TRBV10-3 and TRBJ1-6; D gene uncertain. The sample was peripheral blood, taken on day 0 of AZD1222 vaccination. The sequence derives from an adult in good health. This CDR3 reads CAISESRGGKESPLHF. Written as DNA, the CDR3 is TGTGCCATCAGTGAGTCTCGGGGTGGAAAGGAATCACCCCTCCACTTT.